This T cell receptor beta chain was sequenced during a study of T cell repertoires in cytomegalovirus infection. This clonotype was observed a handful of times. As yet, its antigen is unknown. The CDR3 has 14 residues. V lost 5 bases and J 0 bases, leaving 8 bases between the germline ends. The germline V gene encodes CDR1 MNHNS and CDR2 SASEGT. A single record per CDR3 protein comes from TCRdb applying MiXCR to the reads. The sample carries about 60,000 distinct CDR3 sequences, 33% recorded once. The V gene is TRBV6-1, the J gene TRBJ1-3; unclear D gene. The receptor comes from a human donor in good health (CMV status not recorded). Some clones in this sample may be carry-over from other donors' samples. Material: PBMCs, sequenced either directly or after in vitro stimulation (not recorded which). The DNA of the CDR3 is TGTGCCAGCAGTTCGGCTAGCTCTGGAAACACCATATATTTT. Its protein is CASSSASSGNTIYF.